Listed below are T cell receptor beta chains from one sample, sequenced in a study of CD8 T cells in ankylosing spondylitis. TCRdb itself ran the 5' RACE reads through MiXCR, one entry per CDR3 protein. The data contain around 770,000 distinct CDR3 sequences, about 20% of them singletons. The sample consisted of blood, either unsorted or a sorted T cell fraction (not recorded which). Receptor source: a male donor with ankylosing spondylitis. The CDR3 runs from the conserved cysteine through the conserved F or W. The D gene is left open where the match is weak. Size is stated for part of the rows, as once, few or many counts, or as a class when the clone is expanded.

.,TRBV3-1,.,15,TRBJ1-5,TGTGCCAGCGCCAACAGCGGAGCTAGCAATCAGCCCCAGCATTTT,CASANSGASNQPQHF
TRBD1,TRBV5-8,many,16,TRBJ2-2,TGTGCCAGCAGCAAGGCAGGGGGCCTTCGCACCGGGGAGCTGTTTTTT,CASSKAGGLRTGELFF
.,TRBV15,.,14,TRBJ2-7,TGTGCCACCAGCAGAGGCGGCACCTCCTACGAGCAGTACTTC,CATSRGGTSYEQYF
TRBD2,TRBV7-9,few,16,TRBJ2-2,TGTGCCAGCAGCCCCAGTGGAGCGGGATTTGCCGGGGAGCTGTTTTTT,CASSPSGAGFAGELFF
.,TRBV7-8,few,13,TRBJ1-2,TGTGCCAGCAGCCCTGGATCGTCCGTGGGCTACACCTTC,CASSPGSSVGYTF
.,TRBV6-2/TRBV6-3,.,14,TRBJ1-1,TGTGCCAGCAGTTATAGGGGGAGGGGGGGCGAAGCTTTCTTT,CASSYRGRGGEAFF
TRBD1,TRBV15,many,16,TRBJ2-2,TGTGCCACCAGCAGAACGACAGGGATGAACGCCGGGGAGCTGTTTTTT,CATSRTTGMNAGELFF
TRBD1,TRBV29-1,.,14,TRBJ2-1,TGCAGCGTCCCGAGGACAGGGTTTGGGGGCGTGCAGTTCTTC,CSVPRTGFGGVQFF
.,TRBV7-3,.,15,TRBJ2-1,TGTGCCAGCAGCTTAATCCAGGGGGGGTGGAATGAGCAGTTCTTC,CASSLIQGGWNEQFF
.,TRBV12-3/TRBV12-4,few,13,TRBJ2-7,TGTGCCAGCAAACGGGACTTCTCCTACGAGCAGTACTTC,CASKRDFSYEQYF
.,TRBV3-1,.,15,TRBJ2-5,TGTGCCAGCACCCAAGAGGCTTTTCCCCAAGAGACCCAGTACTTC,CASTQEAFPQETQYF
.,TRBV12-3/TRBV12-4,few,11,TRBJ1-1,TGTGCCAGCAGTAGCAGTTCTGAAGCTTTCTTT,CASSSSSEAFF
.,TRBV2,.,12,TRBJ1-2,TGTGCCGGCACTCTAGGGTGGGATGGCTACACCTTC,CAGTLGWDGYTF
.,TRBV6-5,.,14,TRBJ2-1,TGTGCCAGCAGTTACTCTAGACAGCACAATGAGCAGTTCTTC,CASSYSRQHNEQFF
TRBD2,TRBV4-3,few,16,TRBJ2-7,TGCGCCAGCAGCCAAGATTACCCTAGCGGGGCCTACGAGCAGTACTTC,CASSQDYPSGAYEQYF
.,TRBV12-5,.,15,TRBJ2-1,TGTGCTAGTGGTTTGGATGCTGGTGTGGCCAATGAGCAGTTCTTC,CASGLDAGVANEQFF
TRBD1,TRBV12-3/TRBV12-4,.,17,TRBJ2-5,TGTGCCAGCAGTTTAGCGCGCGGACAGGGGTCGAGAGAGACCCAGTACTTC,CASSLARGQGSRETQYF
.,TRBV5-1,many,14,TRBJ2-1,TGCGCCAGCAGCTTGGTATCGGGGGACAATGAGCAGTTCTTC,CASSLVSGDNEQFF
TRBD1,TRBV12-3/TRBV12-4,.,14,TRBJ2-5,TGTGCCAGCAGCCGGACAGGGTTACTGGAGACCCAGTACTTC,CASSRTGLLETQYF
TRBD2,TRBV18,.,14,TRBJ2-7,TGTGCCAGCTCACCAGAGGGACTAGCTAACGAGCAGTACTTC,CASSPEGLANEQYF
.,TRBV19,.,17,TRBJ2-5,TGTGCCAGTAGTATAGGTCGCGGATTGGGCCCGGGAGAGACCCAGTACTTC,CASSIGRGLGPGETQYF
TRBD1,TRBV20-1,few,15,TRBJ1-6,TGCAGTGCCCCAACCGACAGGGGGTATAATTCACCCCTCCACTTT,CSAPTDRGYNSPLHF
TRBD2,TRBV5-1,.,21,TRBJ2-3,TGCGCCAGCAGCTTGACCTCAAAACTAGCGGGAGGATCCCCTAGCACAGATACGCAGTATTTT,CASSLTSKLAGGSPSTDTQYF
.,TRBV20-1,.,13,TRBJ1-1,TGCAGTGTCCACTCTGGGATGGGGACTGAAGCTTTCTTT,CSVHSGMGTEAFF
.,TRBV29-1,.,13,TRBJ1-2,TGCAGCGTTGAGCTGCGGGGCGACTATGGCTACACCTTC,CSVELRGDYGYTF
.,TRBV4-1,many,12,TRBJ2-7,TGCGCCAGCAGCCACCCAGGGTTCGAGCAGTACTTC,CASSHPGFEQYF
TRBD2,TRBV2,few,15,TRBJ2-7,TGTGCCAGCAGAGGAGGGGGACTAGCGGGAGGCGAGCAGTACTTC,CASRGGGLAGGEQYF
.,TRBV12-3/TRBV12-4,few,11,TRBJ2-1,TGTGCCAGCACCGTTTCGGGTGAGCAGTTCTTC,CASTVSGEQFF
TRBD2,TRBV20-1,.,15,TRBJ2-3,TGCAGTGCTAAACGCTCGCGGGGGGGCACAGATACGCAGTATTTT,CSAKRSRGGTDTQYF
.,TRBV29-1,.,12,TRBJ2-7,TGCAGCGTTGCGGTCGGCTCCTACGAGCAGTACTTC,CSVAVGSYEQYF
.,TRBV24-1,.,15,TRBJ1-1,TGTGCCACCAGTGATTCCAAGAGATTGAACACTGAAGCTTTCTTT,CATSDSKRLNTEAFF
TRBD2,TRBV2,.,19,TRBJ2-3,TGTGCCAGCAGTGAAGTTCCGGGACTAGCGGGCCGCTTCACAGATACGCAGTATTTT,CASSEVPGLAGRFTDTQYF
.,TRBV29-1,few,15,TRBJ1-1,TGCAGCGTTGCTCCCGCCAGGGAGGTGAACACTGAAGCTTTCTTT,CSVAPAREVNTEAFF
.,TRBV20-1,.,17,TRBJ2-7,TGCAGTGCTCGACAGGGGGTTATGCGGGAGGGCCTCTACGAGCAGTACTTC,CSARQGVMREGLYEQYF
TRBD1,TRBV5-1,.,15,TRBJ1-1,TGCGCCAGCAGCAAAACAGGGGAGGGATCCACTGAAGCTTTCTTT,CASSKTGEGSTEAFF
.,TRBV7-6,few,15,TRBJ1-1,TGTGCCAGCAGCTTGGGGGTTGGGGGGAACACTGAAGCTTTCTTT,CASSLGVGGNTEAFF
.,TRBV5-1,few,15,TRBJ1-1,TGCGCCAGCAGCACCAAAGGACAGCTGAACACTGAAGCTTTCTTT,CASSTKGQLNTEAFF
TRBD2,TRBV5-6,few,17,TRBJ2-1,TGTGCCAGCAGCTCATCTAGCGGGGAACGGCGAGTCAATGAGCAGTTCTTC,CASSSSSGERRVNEQFF
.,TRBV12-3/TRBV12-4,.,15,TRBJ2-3,TGTGCCAGCAGTCCGGGGAGCGGAGAGACAGATACGCAGTATTTT,CASSPGSGETDTQYF
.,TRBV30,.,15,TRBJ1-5,TGTGCCTGGAGTGTACTCGGGACCTACAATCAGCCCCAGCATTTT,CAWSVLGTYNQPQHF
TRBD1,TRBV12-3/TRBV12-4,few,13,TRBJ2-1,TGTGCCAGCAGAAGCACAGGGGTGTCTGAGCAGTTCTTC,CASRSTGVSEQFF
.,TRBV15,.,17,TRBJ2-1,TGTGCCACCAGCAGAGATCTACCTAGTTCCCTTGGGGGTGAGCAGTTCTTC,CATSRDLPSSLGGEQFF